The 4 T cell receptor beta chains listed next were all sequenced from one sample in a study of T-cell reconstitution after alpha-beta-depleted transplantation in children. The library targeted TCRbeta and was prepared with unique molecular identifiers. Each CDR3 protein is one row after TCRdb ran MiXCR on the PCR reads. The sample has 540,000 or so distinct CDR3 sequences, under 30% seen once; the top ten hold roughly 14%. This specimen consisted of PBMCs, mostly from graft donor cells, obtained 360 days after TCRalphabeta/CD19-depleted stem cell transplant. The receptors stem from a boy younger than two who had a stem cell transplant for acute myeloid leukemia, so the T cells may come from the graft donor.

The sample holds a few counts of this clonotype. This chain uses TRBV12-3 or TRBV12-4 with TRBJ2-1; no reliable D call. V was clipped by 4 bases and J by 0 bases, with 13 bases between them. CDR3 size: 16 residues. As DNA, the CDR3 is TGTGCCAGCAGTTCTCAACGAGATAGCTCCTACAATGAGCAGTTCTTC. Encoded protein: CASSSQRDSSYNEQFF.

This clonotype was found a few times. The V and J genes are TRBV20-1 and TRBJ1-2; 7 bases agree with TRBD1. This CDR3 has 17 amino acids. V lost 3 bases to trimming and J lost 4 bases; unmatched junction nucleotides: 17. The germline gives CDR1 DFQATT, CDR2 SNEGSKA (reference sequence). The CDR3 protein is CSARSTTGTKRIYGYTF. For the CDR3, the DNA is TGCAGTGCTAGGTCGACGACAGGGACTAAACGGATCTATGGCTACACCTTC.

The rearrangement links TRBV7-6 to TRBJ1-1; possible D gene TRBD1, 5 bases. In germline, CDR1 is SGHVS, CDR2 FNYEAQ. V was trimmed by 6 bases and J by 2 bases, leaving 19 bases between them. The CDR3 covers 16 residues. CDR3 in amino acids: CASRMDGRGLNTEAFF. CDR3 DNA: TGTGCCAGCAGAATGGACGGCCGGGGCCTAAACACTGAAGCTTTCTTT.

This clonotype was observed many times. The CDR3, as DNA: TGCAGTGCTAGCAGAGGGGGCCAACCCCGAGAGACCCAGTACTTC. The encoded protein is CSASRGGQPRETQYF. This chain joins TRBV20-1 and TRBJ2-5, with 7 bases matching TRBD1. Per germline, CDR1 DFQATT and CDR2 SNEGSKA (reference sequence). The length of the CDR3 is 15 residues. V lost 3 bases and J lost 4; bases outside the gene matches: 11.